This TCR beta chain was found in a study of patients and donors after allogeneic stem cell transplantation. This CDR3 has 15 amino acids. Germline CDR1 SGDLS, CDR2 YYNGEE. V lost 0 bases to trimming and J lost 4 bases, with 14 bases between them. TCRdb recomputed calls from the RT-PCR reads with MiXCR, one row per CDR3 protein. The table includes roughly 180,000 distinct CDR3 sequences, less than 45% detected once. J is TRBJ2-7 and V is TRBV9; D remains unclear. Sequenced material: blood, either unsorted or a sorted T cell fraction (not recorded which). The sequence derives from a human donor who was either an allogeneic HSCT recipient or a stem cell or donor lymphocyte infusion donor (not recorded which). It is not recorded whose cells these are; they may come from a transplant donor. Here the CDR3 reads CASSVGTAVQYEQYF. The DNA of the CDR3 is TGTGCCAGCAGCGTAGGTACTGCCGTACAGTACGAGCAGTACTTC.